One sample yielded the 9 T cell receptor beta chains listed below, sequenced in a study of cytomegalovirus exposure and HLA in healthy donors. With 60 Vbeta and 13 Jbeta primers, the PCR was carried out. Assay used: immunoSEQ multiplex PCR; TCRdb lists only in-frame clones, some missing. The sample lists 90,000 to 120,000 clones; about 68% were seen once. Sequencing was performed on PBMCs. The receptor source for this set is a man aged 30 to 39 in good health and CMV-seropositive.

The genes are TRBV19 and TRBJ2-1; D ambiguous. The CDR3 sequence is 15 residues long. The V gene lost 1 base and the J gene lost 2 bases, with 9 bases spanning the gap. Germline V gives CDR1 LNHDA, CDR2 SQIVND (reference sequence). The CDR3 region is CASSIAIATYNEQFF. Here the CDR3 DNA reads TGTGCCAGTAGTATAGCCATAGCTACCTACAATGAGCAGTTCTTC.

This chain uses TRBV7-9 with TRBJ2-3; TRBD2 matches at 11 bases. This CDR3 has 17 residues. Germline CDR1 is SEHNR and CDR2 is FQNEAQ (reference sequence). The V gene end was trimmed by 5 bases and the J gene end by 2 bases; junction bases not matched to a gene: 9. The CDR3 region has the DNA TGTGCCAGCAGCCCTCGACTAGCGGGGACCTACACAGATACGCAGTATTTT. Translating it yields CASSPRLAGTYTDTQYF.

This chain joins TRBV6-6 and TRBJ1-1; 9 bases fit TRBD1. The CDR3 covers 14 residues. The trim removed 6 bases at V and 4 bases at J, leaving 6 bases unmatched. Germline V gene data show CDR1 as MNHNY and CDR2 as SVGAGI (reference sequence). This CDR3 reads CASRPTGGSTEAFF. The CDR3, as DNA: TGTGCCAGCAGGCCGACAGGGGGGAGCACTGAAGCTTTCTTT.

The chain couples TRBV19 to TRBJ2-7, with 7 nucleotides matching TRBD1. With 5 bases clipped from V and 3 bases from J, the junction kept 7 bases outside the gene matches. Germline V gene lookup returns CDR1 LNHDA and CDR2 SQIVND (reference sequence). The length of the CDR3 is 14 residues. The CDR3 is CASSPQGIIYEQYF. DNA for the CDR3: TGTGCCAGTAGTCCACAGGGGATTATCTACGAGCAGTACTTC.

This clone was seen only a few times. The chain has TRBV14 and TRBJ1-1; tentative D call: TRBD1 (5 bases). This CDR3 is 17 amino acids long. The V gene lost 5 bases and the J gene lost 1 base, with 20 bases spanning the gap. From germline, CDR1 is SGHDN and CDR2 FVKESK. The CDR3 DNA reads TGTGCCAGCAGCTTGCTCTCTATAGACAGCCCGAACACTGAAGCTTTCTTT. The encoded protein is CASSLLSIDSPNTEAFF.

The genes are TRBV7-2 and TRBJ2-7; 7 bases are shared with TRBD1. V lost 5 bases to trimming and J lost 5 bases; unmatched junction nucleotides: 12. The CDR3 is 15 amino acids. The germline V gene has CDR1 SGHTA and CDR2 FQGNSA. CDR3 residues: CASSPYRGLGNEQYF. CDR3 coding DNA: TGTGCCAGCAGCCCCTACAGGGGATTAGGGAACGAGCAGTACTTC.

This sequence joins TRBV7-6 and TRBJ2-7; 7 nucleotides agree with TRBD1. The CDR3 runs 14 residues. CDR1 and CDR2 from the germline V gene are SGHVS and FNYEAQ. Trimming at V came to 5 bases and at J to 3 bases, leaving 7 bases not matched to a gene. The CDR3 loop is CASSPYRGSYEQYF. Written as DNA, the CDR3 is TGTGCCAGCAGCCCCTACAGGGGCAGCTACGAGCAGTACTTC.

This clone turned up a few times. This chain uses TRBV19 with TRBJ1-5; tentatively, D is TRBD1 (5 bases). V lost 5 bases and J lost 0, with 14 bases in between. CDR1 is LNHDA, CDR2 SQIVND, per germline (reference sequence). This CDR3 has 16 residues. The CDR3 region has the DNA TGTGCCAGTAGTGCTCGGGGGGGACTTAGCAATCAGCCCCAGCATTTT. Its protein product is CASSARGGLSNQPQHF. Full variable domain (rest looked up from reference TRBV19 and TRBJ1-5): DGGITQSPKYLFRKEGQNVTLSCEQNLNHDAMYWYRQDPGQGLRLIYYSQIVNDFQKGDIAEGYSVSREKKESFPLTVTSAQKNPTAFYLCASSARGGLSNQPQHFGDGTRLSIL.

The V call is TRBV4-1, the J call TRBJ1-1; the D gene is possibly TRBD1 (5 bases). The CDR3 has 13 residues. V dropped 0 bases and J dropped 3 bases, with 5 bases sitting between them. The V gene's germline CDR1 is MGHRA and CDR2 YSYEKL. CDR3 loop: CASSQDRDTEAFF. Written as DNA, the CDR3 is TGCGCCAGCAGCCAAGACAGGGACACTGAAGCTTTCTTT.